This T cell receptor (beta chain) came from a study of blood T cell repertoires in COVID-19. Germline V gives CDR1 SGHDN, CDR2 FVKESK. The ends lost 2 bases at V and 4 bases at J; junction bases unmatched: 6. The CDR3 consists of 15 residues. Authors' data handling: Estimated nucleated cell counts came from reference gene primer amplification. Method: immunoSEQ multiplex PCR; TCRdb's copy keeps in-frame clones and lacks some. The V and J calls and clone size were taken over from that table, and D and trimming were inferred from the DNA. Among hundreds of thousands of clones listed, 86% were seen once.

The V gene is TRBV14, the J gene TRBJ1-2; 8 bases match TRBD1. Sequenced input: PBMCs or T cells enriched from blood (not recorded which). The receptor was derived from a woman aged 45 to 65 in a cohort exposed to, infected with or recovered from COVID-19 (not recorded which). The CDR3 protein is CASSQQDRVAYGYTF. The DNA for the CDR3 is TGTGCCAGCAGCCAACAGGACAGGGTGGCCTATGGCTACACCTTC.